A selection of T cell receptor beta chains follows, all from one sample in a study of shared clonotypes between healthy human individuals. Sequencing used immunoSEQ multiplex PCR; TCRdb keeps in-frame clones, though not all of them. The sample carries around 1.9 million clones, about 92% recorded once. The sample was naive CD8+ T cells from PBMCs. The receptors here all came from a man between 18 and 35 years old in good health. Some clones in this sample may be carry-over from other donors' samples. Both conserved end residues are part of each CDR3. Fields, in order: CDR3 protein, CDR3 DNA, V gene, J gene, clone size, D gene. D genes are given only for firm matches. For some rows the clone size is stated as once, few or many, or as a class when expanded; others skip it.

CDR3 protein: CASSSLLNTGELFF
CDR3 DNA: TGTGCCAGCAGTTCTCTCCTCAACACCGGGGAGCTGTTTTTT
V gene: TRBV28
J gene: TRBJ2-2
clone size: once
D gene: NA

CDR3 protein: CASRGRTARPYEQYF
CDR3 DNA: TGTGCCAGCAGGGGTCGGACAGCCCGACCCTACGAGCAGTACTTC
V gene: TRBV11-2
J gene: TRBJ2-7
clone size: NA
D gene: NA

CDR3 protein: CASSYLLAGDNEQFF
CDR3 DNA: TGTGCCAGCAGTTATCTCCTGGCCGGGGACAATGAGCAGTTCTTC
V gene: TRBV6-5
J gene: TRBJ2-1
clone size: NA
D gene: NA

CDR3 protein: CASSDRPSGAIYEQYF
CDR3 DNA: TGCGCCAGCAGTGATCGTCCTAGCGGAGCTATCTACGAGCAGTACTTC
V gene: TRBV10-1
J gene: TRBJ2-7
clone size: NA
D gene: TRBD2

CDR3 protein: CASSLLGTGYEQYF
CDR3 DNA: TGTGCCAGCAGTTTATTGGGGACAGGGTACGAGCAGTACTTC
V gene: TRBV27
J gene: TRBJ2-7
clone size: few
D gene: TRBD1

CDR3 protein: CASSPTGGGTEAFF
CDR3 DNA: TGTGCCAGTAGTCCTACAGGGGGCGGCACTGAAGCTTTCTTT
V gene: TRBV19
J gene: TRBJ1-1
clone size: NA
D gene: TRBD1

CDR3 protein: CASRQGSNYGYTF
CDR3 DNA: TGTGCCAGTCGACAAGGGTCTAACTATGGCTACACCTTC
V gene: TRBV14
J gene: TRBJ1-2
clone size: NA
D gene: NA

CDR3 protein: CASSEQKNTEAFF
CDR3 DNA: TGTGCCAGCAGCGAACAGAAGAACACTGAAGCTTTCTTT
V gene: TRBV21-1
J gene: TRBJ1-1
clone size: NA
D gene: NA

CDR3 protein: CASSLVGPGFFEQYF
CDR3 DNA: TGTGCCAGCAGCTTGGTGGGGCCGGGATTTTTCGAGCAGTACTTC
V gene: TRBV5-6
J gene: TRBJ2-7
clone size: NA
D gene: NA

CDR3 protein: CASSPPRELNTEAFF
CDR3 DNA: TGTGCCAGCAGCCCCCCCAGGGAACTGAACACTGAAGCTTTCTTT
V gene: TRBV28
J gene: TRBJ1-1
clone size: NA
D gene: NA

CDR3 protein: CASSPRDRGIESHQETQYF
CDR3 DNA: TGTGCCAGCTCCCCCCGGGACAGGGGTATTGAGTCCCACCAAGAGACCCAGTACTTC
V gene: TRBV18
J gene: TRBJ2-5
clone size: NA
D gene: TRBD1

CDR3 protein: CASSDAAEGPPGGELFF
CDR3 DNA: TGTGCCAGCAGTGATGCTGCCGAAGGGCCTCCTGGAGGGGAGCTGTTTTTT
V gene: TRBV6-4
J gene: TRBJ2-2
clone size: NA
D gene: NA

CDR3 protein: CASSQTQGAPGLQETQYF
CDR3 DNA: TGTGCCAGCAGCCAGACCCAGGGGGCCCCCGGGCTCCAAGAGACCCAGTACTTC
V gene: TRBV4-2
J gene: TRBJ2-5
clone size: NA
D gene: TRBD1

CDR3 protein: CASSQGYGTEQFF
CDR3 DNA: TGCGCCAGCAGCCAAGGTTACGGAACAGAGCAGTTCTTC
V gene: TRBV4-3
J gene: TRBJ2-1
clone size: NA
D gene: NA

CDR3 protein: CASSPASGNTDTQYF
CDR3 DNA: TGCGCCAGCAGTCCCGCTAGCGGGAACACAGATACGCAGTATTTT
V gene: TRBV10-1
J gene: TRBJ2-3
clone size: NA
D gene: TRBD2

CDR3 protein: CASGWGGLESYEQYF
CDR3 DNA: TGTGCCAGCGGCTGGGGCGGATTGGAGTCCTACGAGCAGTACTTC
V gene: TRBV9
J gene: TRBJ2-7
clone size: NA
D gene: NA

CDR3 protein: CASSLDGEASYEQYF
CDR3 DNA: TGTGCCAGCAGCCTCGACGGGGAGGCGTCCTACGAGCAGTACTTC
V gene: TRBV2
J gene: TRBJ2-7
clone size: NA
D gene: NA

CDR3 protein: CASSSLLTSTDTQYF
CDR3 DNA: TGTGCCAGCAGCTCACTGTTAACTAGCACAGATACGCAGTATTTT
V gene: TRBV27
J gene: TRBJ2-3
clone size: NA
D gene: NA

CDR3 protein: CASTPSGGRAYNEQFF
CDR3 DNA: TGTGCCAGCACCCCATCCGGCGGGAGGGCCTACAATGAGCAGTTCTTC
V gene: TRBV27
J gene: TRBJ2-1
clone size: NA
D gene: TRBD2

CDR3 protein: CASKEGAQSNQPQHF
CDR3 DNA: TGTGCCAGTAAAGAGGGGGCGCAGAGCAATCAGCCCCAGCATTTT
V gene: TRBV19
J gene: TRBJ1-5
clone size: NA
D gene: TRBD1

CDR3 protein: CASIREPGLAGLFNEQFF
CDR3 DNA: TGTGCCAGCATTCGTGAGCCGGGACTAGCGGGACTTTTCAATGAGCAGTTCTTC
V gene: TRBV2
J gene: TRBJ2-1
clone size: NA
D gene: TRBD2

CDR3 protein: CSGLTGDTEAFF
CDR3 DNA: TGCAGCGGGCTGACTGGGGACACTGAAGCTTTCTTT
V gene: TRBV29-1
J gene: TRBJ1-1
clone size: NA
D gene: NA

CDR3 protein: CASSPPGGANEKLFF
CDR3 DNA: TGTGCCAGCTCACCGCCGGGCGGGGCTAATGAAAAACTGTTTTTT
V gene: TRBV18
J gene: TRBJ1-4
clone size: NA
D gene: NA

CDR3 protein: CASSEGFSGNTIYF
CDR3 DNA: TGTGCCAGCAGTGAAGGGTTTAGCGGAAACACCATATATTTT
V gene: TRBV2
J gene: TRBJ1-3
clone size: NA
D gene: NA

CDR3 protein: CAWRVTGYGYTF
CDR3 DNA: TGTGCCTGGAGGGTCACAGGGTATGGCTACACCTTC
V gene: TRBV30
J gene: TRBJ1-2
clone size: NA
D gene: NA

CDR3 protein: CASSPRTVWGNEQFF
CDR3 DNA: TGTGCCAGCAGCCCAAGGACAGTTTGGGGCAATGAGCAGTTCTTC
V gene: TRBV7-9
J gene: TRBJ2-1
clone size: NA
D gene: NA

CDR3 protein: CASSFSGRWNEQFF
CDR3 DNA: TGTGCCAGCAGTTTCTCCGGGCGTTGGAATGAGCAGTTCTTC
V gene: TRBV27
J gene: TRBJ2-1
clone size: NA
D gene: NA

CDR3 protein: CASSSGLLAGTYNEQFF
CDR3 DNA: TGTGCCAGCAGCTCTGGTCTACTAGCGGGCACCTACAATGAGCAGTTCTTC
V gene: TRBV5-4
J gene: TRBJ2-1
clone size: NA
D gene: TRBD2

CDR3 protein: CASSALYPYEQYF
CDR3 DNA: TGTGCCAGTAGTGCCCTATATCCCTACGAGCAGTACTTC
V gene: TRBV19
J gene: TRBJ2-7
clone size: NA
D gene: NA

CDR3 protein: CASSQSSEDYDGYTF
CDR3 DNA: TGCGCCAGCAGTCAATCGAGCGAGGACTACGATGGCTACACCTTC
V gene: TRBV23-1
J gene: TRBJ1-2
clone size: NA
D gene: NA

CDR3 protein: CASTLTSGSGETQYF
CDR3 DNA: TGTGCCAGCACCTTGACTAGCGGGAGTGGGGAGACCCAGTACTTC
V gene: TRBV7-2
J gene: TRBJ2-5
clone size: once
D gene: TRBD2

CDR3 protein: CASSFVPWEVYNEQFF
CDR3 DNA: TGTGCCAGCAGCTTCGTGCCGTGGGAGGTTTACAATGAGCAGTTCTTC
V gene: TRBV11-2
J gene: TRBJ2-1
clone size: NA
D gene: NA

CDR3 protein: CASSFRGSGANVLTF
CDR3 DNA: TGTGCCAGCAGTTTTCGGGGTTCTGGGGCCAACGTCCTGACTTTC
V gene: TRBV28
J gene: TRBJ2-6
clone size: once
D gene: NA

CDR3 protein: CASSYSMAYRDTEAFF
CDR3 DNA: TGTGCCAGCAGTTACTCGATGGCATACAGGGACACTGAAGCTTTCTTT
V gene: TRBV6-5
J gene: TRBJ1-1
clone size: NA
D gene: NA

CDR3 protein: CATSRVPQGNTDTQYF
CDR3 DNA: TGTGCCACCAGCAGAGTGCCGCAGGGGAACACAGATACGCAGTATTTT
V gene: TRBV15
J gene: TRBJ2-3
clone size: NA
D gene: NA

CDR3 protein: CASSEAVTGELFF
CDR3 DNA: TGTGCCAGCAGTGAAGCCGTTACCGGGGAGCTGTTTTTT
V gene: TRBV2
J gene: TRBJ2-2
clone size: NA
D gene: NA

CDR3 protein: CASSYSMGEEGLRQFF
CDR3 DNA: TGTGCCAGCAGTTACTCGATGGGTGAAGAGGGACTCAGGCAGTTCTTC
V gene: TRBV6-5
J gene: TRBJ2-1
clone size: NA
D gene: NA

CDR3 protein: CASSQDLTGGDGEKLFF
CDR3 DNA: TGCGCCAGCAGCCAAGATTTAACGGGGGGAGACGGTGAAAAACTGTTTTTT
V gene: TRBV4-3
J gene: TRBJ1-4
clone size: NA
D gene: NA

CDR3 protein: CASSDSGANTQYF
CDR3 DNA: TGTGCCAGCAGCGACTCGGGGGCTAATACGCAGTATTTT
V gene: TRBV9
J gene: TRBJ2-3
clone size: once
D gene: NA

CDR3 protein: CASSLGDAILNSPLHF
CDR3 DNA: TGTGCCAGCAGCTTAGGTGACGCGATCCTAAATTCACCCCTCCACTTT
V gene: TRBV11-2
J gene: TRBJ1-6
clone size: NA
D gene: NA

CDR3 protein: CASSLLDTDTQYF
CDR3 DNA: TGTGCCAGCAGCTTACTAGACACAGATACGCAGTATTTT
V gene: TRBV13
J gene: TRBJ2-3
clone size: NA
D gene: NA

CDR3 protein: CASSFEGEQFF
CDR3 DNA: TGTGCCAGCAGCTTTGAGGGTGAGCAGTTCTTC
V gene: TRBV5-6
J gene: TRBJ2-1
clone size: NA
D gene: NA

CDR3 protein: CASSTVIGPYEQYF
CDR3 DNA: TGTGCCAGCAGCACCGTCATCGGCCCCTACGAGCAGTACTTC
V gene: TRBV27
J gene: TRBJ2-7
clone size: NA
D gene: NA

CDR3 protein: CASSLRHQGNTIYF
CDR3 DNA: TGTGCCAGCAGTCTACGACATCAAGGAAACACCATATATTTT
V gene: TRBV6-1
J gene: TRBJ1-3
clone size: NA
D gene: NA

CDR3 protein: CASSSSGLSGNTIYF
CDR3 DNA: NA
V gene: TRBV28
J gene: TRBJ1-3
clone size: NA
D gene: NA

CDR3 protein: CASSLGSGEQYF
CDR3 DNA: TGTGCCAGCAGCTTGGGGAGCGGCGAGCAGTACTTC
V gene: TRBV7-9
J gene: TRBJ2-7
clone size: NA
D gene: NA

CDR3 protein: CASSRLAGVSGEQYF
CDR3 DNA: TGTGCCAGCTCGCGACTAGCGGGAGTTTCGGGGGAGCAGTACTTC
V gene: TRBV28
J gene: TRBJ2-7
clone size: NA
D gene: TRBD2

CDR3 protein: CASSQDGPGQNTEAFF
CDR3 DNA: TGCGCCAGCAGCCAAGATGGTCCGGGGCAGAACACTGAAGCTTTCTTT
V gene: TRBV4-3
J gene: TRBJ1-1
clone size: NA
D gene: NA

CDR3 protein: CAISAGLGPDSYEQYF
CDR3 DNA: TGTGCCATCAGTGCCGGGCTGGGGCCGGACTCCTACGAGCAGTACTTC
V gene: TRBV10-3
J gene: TRBJ2-7
clone size: NA
D gene: NA

CDR3 protein: CASSILPGGNQPQHF
CDR3 DNA: TGTGCCAGTAGTATCTTGCCAGGAGGCAATCAGCCCCAGCATTTT
V gene: TRBV19
J gene: TRBJ1-5
clone size: NA
D gene: NA

CDR3 protein: CASSLNGLNGDEQYF
CDR3 DNA: TGTGCCAGCAGTTTGAACGGGTTGAATGGTGACGAGCAGTACTTC
V gene: TRBV28
J gene: TRBJ2-7
clone size: NA
D gene: NA

CDR3 protein: CASSEWRLGGDFDIQYF
CDR3 DNA: TGCGCCAGCAGTGAGTGGAGACTTGGAGGGGATTTTGACATTCAGTACTTC
V gene: TRBV10-1
J gene: TRBJ2-4
clone size: NA
D gene: NA

CDR3 protein: CATRTGEITGELFF
CDR3 DNA: TGTGCCACACGGACAGGGGAGATTACCGGGGAGCTGTTTTTT
V gene: TRBV2
J gene: TRBJ2-2
clone size: NA
D gene: TRBD1

CDR3 protein: CASSPMDTYGYTF
CDR3 DNA: TGTGCCAGCAGCCCTATGGACACCTATGGCTACACCTTC
V gene: TRBV27
J gene: TRBJ1-2
clone size: NA
D gene: NA

CDR3 protein: CASSLLADGNEQFF
CDR3 DNA: TGTGCCAGCAGCTTGCTAGCGGACGGGAATGAGCAGTTCTTC
V gene: TRBV7-9
J gene: TRBJ2-1
clone size: NA
D gene: TRBD2

CDR3 protein: CASSGRGGMNTEAFF
CDR3 DNA: TGTGCCAGCAGCGGTAGGGGGGGCATGAACACTGAAGCTTTCTTT
V gene: TRBV9
J gene: TRBJ1-1
clone size: few
D gene: NA

CDR3 protein: CASSVAGLGADTQYF
CDR3 DNA: TGTGCCAGCAGCGTAGCGGGGTTGGGCGCAGATACGCAGTATTTT
V gene: TRBV9
J gene: TRBJ2-3
clone size: NA
D gene: NA